This T cell receptor (beta chain) was sequenced for a study of cytomegalovirus exposure and HLA in healthy donors. Whole-study results and caveats: Published work reported that the classifier diagnosed cytomegalovirus status with high specificity and sensitivity. Later analysis showed most CMV-associated TCR beta chains appearing HLA-restricted. Associated with cytomegalovirus, according to the listing, were approximately 160 TCR beta chains. Accurate prediction of most subjects' HLA-A and HLA-B alleles from TCR beta sequences was reported.

Researchers ran the PCR with 60 Vbeta and 13 Jbeta primers. Using immunoSEQ multiplex PCR, the repertoire was profiled, and TCRdb retains in-frame clones only, with some absent. The data hold roughly 140,000 clones, with approximately 77% observed a single time. A word on this clone: Its antigen is unidentified.

CDR1 is SNHLY and CDR2 is FYNNEI in the germline V gene. CDR3 size: 11 residues. Trimming removed 6 bases from V and 6 bases from J, with 6 bases in between. The sequenced sample consisted of PBMCs. This chain links TRBV2 with TRBJ2-1; D possibly corresponds to TRBD1 (6 bases). This TCR was recovered from a man aged 18 to 30 in good health and CMV-seronegative. CDR3 residues: CASRGANEQFF. As DNA, the CDR3 is TGTGCCAGCAGGGGGGCCAATGAGCAGTTCTTC.